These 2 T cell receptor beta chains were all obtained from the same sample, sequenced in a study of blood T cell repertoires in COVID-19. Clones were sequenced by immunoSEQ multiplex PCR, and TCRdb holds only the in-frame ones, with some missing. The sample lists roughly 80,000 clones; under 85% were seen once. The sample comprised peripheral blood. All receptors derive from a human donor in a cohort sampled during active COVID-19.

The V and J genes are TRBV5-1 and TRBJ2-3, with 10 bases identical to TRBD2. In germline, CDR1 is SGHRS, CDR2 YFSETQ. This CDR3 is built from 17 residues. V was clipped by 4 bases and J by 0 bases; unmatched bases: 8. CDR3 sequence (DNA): TGCGCCAGCAGCCTAGGACTAGCGGCAACTAGCACAGATACGCAGTATTTT. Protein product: CASSLGLAATSTDTQYF.

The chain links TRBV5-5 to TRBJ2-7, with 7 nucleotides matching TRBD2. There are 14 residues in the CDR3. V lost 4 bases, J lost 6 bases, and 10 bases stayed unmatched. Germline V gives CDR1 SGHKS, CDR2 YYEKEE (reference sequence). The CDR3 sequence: CASSPGEGMGEQYF. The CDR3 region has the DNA TGTGCCAGCAGCCCGGGGGAGGGTATGGGCGAGCAGTACTTC.